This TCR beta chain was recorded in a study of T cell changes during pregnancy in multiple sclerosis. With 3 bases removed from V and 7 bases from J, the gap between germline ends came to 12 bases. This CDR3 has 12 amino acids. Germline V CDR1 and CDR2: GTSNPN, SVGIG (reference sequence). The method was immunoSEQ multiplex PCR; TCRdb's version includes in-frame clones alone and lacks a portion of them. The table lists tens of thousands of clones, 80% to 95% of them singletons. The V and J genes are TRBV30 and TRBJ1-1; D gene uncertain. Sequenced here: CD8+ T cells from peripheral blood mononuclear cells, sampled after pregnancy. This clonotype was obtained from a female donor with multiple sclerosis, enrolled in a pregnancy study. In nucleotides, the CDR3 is TGTGCCTGGAGAACTAAAATTTTTGAAGCTTTCTTT. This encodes CAWRTKIFEAFF.